This T cell receptor (beta chain) derives from a study of shared clonotypes between healthy human individuals. Findings and limits, study-wide: It was the few donors that limited the genetic and exposure-history diversity represented.

Terminally differentiated effector memory CD45RA+ cells were excluded from the naive CD8 cells, which were CD45RO-negative and positively selected for CCR7. The repertoire was sequenced with immunoSEQ multiplex PCR; TCRdb's copy has only in-frame clones and lacks some. This table has around 1.9 million clones, about 93% appearing once. To note about this clone: Its matching antigen is unknown.

The sequence derives from a young man in good health. Some clones in this sample may be carry-over from other donors' samples. The source material was naive CD8+ T cells from PBMCs.

CDR3 in amino acids: CASRFDREKLFF. For the CDR3, the DNA is TGTGCCAGCAGATTTGACAGGGAAAAACTGTTTTTT. The chain recombines TRBV7-9 with TRBJ1-4, with D maybe TRBD1 (6 bases). CDR3 size: 12 residues. CDR1 SEHNR and CDR2 FQNEAQ come from the germline V gene (reference sequence). Trimming left V 6 bases short and J 8 bases short, with 10 bases between.